Below, 13 T cell receptor beta chains from the same sample are listed, as sequenced in a study of low-dose radiotherapy and immunotherapy resistance in tumors. First-strand cDNA used TRAV- and TRBV-specific primers, covering alpha and beta chains. The TCRs were subjected to amplification over 20 PCR cycles employing a constant-region primer in conjunction with a V-primer adapter. Via MiXCR, TCRdb re-called the reads, giving one row per CDR3 protein. The sample yields roughly 39,000 distinct CDR3 sequences, roughly 28% seen once. Time point denoted: before trial treatment. Specimen: PBMCs, collected before treatment. All receptors come from a male donor with gallbladder cancer.

A note on this clonotype: Compared with germline, one end of the junction differs, possibly owing to a read error. The chain carries TRBV24-1 and TRBJ2-2; 11 bases align to TRBD1. The length of the CDR3 is 15 residues. The germline gives CDR1 KGHDR, CDR2 SFDVKD. CDR3 nucleotides: TGTGCCGCAGGTGTGGGACAGGGGGTTACCGGGGAGCTGTCTTTT. Amino acids: CAAGVGQGVTGELSF.

This clonotype was counted at least ten times. The chain links TRBV15 to TRBJ2-2; tentative D call: TRBD2 (5 bases). V shed 5 bases and J shed 0 bases, with 13 bases lying between them. The CDR3 consists of 16 residues. The V gene's germline CDR1 is LNHNV and CDR2 YYDKDF (reference sequence). DNA for the CDR3: TGTGCCACCAGCGTTGGCATTAGCGCGAACACCGGGGAGCTGTTTTTT. This encodes CATSVGISANTGELFF.

This chain uses TRBV5-4 with TRBJ2-7, with 7 bases matching TRBD1. The germline gives CDR1 SGHNT, CDR2 YYREEE (reference sequence). V lost 2 bases to trimming and J lost 0 bases; unmatched junction nucleotides: 5. The CDR3 extends over 15 amino acids. The CDR3 DNA reads as TGTGCCAGCAGCTTTGGACAGGCGACCTCCTACGAGCAGTACTTC. It yields the protein CASSFGQATSYEQYF.

The sample holds many counts of this clonotype. This chain connects TRBV20-1 to TRBJ1-5, with TRBD1 matching over 7 bases. CDR1 DFQATT and CDR2 SNEGSKA come from the germline V gene (reference sequence). The CDR3 sequence is 12 residues long. Unmatched junction bases numbered 3, after V lost 5 bases and J lost 5 bases. CDR3 loop: CSAYRGDQPQHF. The CDR3 DNA follows: TGCAGTGCTTACAGGGGAGATCAGCCCCAGCATTTT.

The chain links TRBV28 to TRBJ2-1, with 12 bases aligning to TRBD2. Germline-derived CDR1 and CDR2 are MDHEN and SYDVKM. V shed 6 bases and J 13 bases; nucleotides not matched to a gene: 13. This CDR3 has 15 residues. The CDR3 nucleotides are TGTGCCAGCAGCTCTAGCGGGAGGGCCGGGACTCGTCAGTTCTTC. Amino acid sequence: CASSSSGRAGTRQFF.

This clonotype was detected a few times. V and J are TRBV6-5 and TRBJ2-7; D not resolved. V was cut by 6 bases and J by 2 bases, with 23 bases left in between. This CDR3 contains 17 residues. The germline V gene has CDR1 MNHEY and CDR2 SVGAGI. The CDR3: CASSLVARATGPYEQYF. CDR3 nucleotides: TGTGCCAGCAGCCTTGTCGCCCGGGCTACCGGTCCCTACGAGCAGTACTTC.

J is TRBJ1-1 and V is TRBV10-3; weak D call: TRBD1 (5 bases). The CDR3 has 14 amino acids. CDR1 is ENHRY, CDR2 SYGVKD, per germline. Trimming cost V 5 bases and J 0 bases, with 10 bases left between them. The CDR3 is CAISSDRMNTEAFF. CDR3 DNA sequence: TGTGCCATCAGTTCCGACAGAATGAACACTGAAGCTTTCTTT.

This clonotype ranks as medium-sized. V gene TRBV5-1 combines with J gene TRBJ1-3; TRBD1 matches at 8 bases. The V gene end was trimmed by 0 bases and the J gene end by 3 bases; junction bases not matched to a gene: 2. This CDR3 spans 15 amino acids. The germline gives CDR1 SGHRS, CDR2 YFSETQ. The CDR3: CASSLGQGLGNTIYF. The CDR3 nucleotides are TGCGCCAGCAGCTTGGGACAGGGGCTTGGAAACACCATATATTTT.

About this clonotype: A junction boundary mismatches the germline segment, possibly from a read error. V and J are TRBV10-2 and TRBJ2-3; either TRBD1 or TRBD2 may fit D (5 bases each). The germline CDR1 and CDR2 sequences are WSHSY and SAAADI. The CDR3 is 14 amino acids. The CDR3 spells CAINGGSPTDTQYF. The CDR3 nucleotides are TGTGCCATCAATGGGGGAAGCCCCACAGATACGCAGTATTTT.

The V call is TRBV2, the J call TRBJ2-7; D is undetermined. The CDR3 has 17 amino acids. Trimming took 1 base from V and 0 from J, leaving 16 bases between them. Germline CDR1 is SNHLY and CDR2 is FYNNEI. The CDR3 region has the DNA TGTGCCAGCAGTGAAGATCTGGCAGGATCTCCCTCCTACGAGCAGTACTTC. Residues: CASSEDLAGSPSYEQYF. Together with reference TRBV2 and TRBJ2-7, the CDR3 gives the full variable domain: EPEVTQTPSHQVTQMGQEVILRCVPISNHLYFYWYRQILGQKVEFLVSFYNNEISEKSEIFDDQFSVERPDGSNFTLKIRSTKLEDSAMYFCASSEDLAGSPSYEQYFGPGTRLTVT.

This clonotype was recorded many times. V is TRBV23-1 and J is TRBJ2-6, with a weak D call TRBD1 (5 bases). TRBV23-1 is filed as an ORF, its function uncertain. The CDR3 is 18 amino acids. Between the trimmed V and J ends, which lost 1 base and 0 bases, there was a span of 13 bases. In DNA form, the CDR3 reads TGCGCCAGCAGTCAATGGGTTAGACAGTCCTCTGGGGCCAACGTCCTGACTTTC. The encoded protein is CASSQWVRQSSGANVLTF.

This clonotype was seen many times. This chain links TRBV28 with TRBJ2-7; 8 bases line up with TRBD2. CDR3 length: 20 residues. Per germline, CDR1 MDHEN and CDR2 SYDVKM. V dropped 2 bases and J dropped 0; count of bases not matched to a gene: 18. The CDR3 loop reads CASSLLPARVAGTTSYEQYF. CDR3 nucleotides: TGTGCCAGCAGTTTACTGCCGGCCAGGGTAGCGGGAACTACCTCCTACGAGCAGTACTTC. Full variable domain (remainder filled in from reference TRBV28 and TRBJ2-7): DVKVTQSSRYLVKRTGEKVFLECVQDMDHENMFWYRQDPGLGLRLIYFSYDVKMKEKGDIPEGYSVSREKKERFSLILESASTNQTSMYLCASSLLPARVAGTTSYEQYFGPGTRLTVT.

This clonotype was found many times. V gene TRBV7-9 combines with J gene TRBJ2-7, with D unclear. The CDR3 totals 13 residues. Deletions cut 5 bases from V and 3 bases from J, with 11 bases between. The germline V gene encodes CDR1 SEHNR and CDR2 FQNEAQ (reference sequence). The chain's CDR3 is CASSPGPNYEQYF. CDR3 DNA sequence: TGTGCCAGCAGCCCCGGACCAAACTACGAGCAGTACTTC. Filled out from reference TRBV7-9 and TRBJ2-7, the complete variable domain reads DTGVSQNPRHKITKRGQNVTFRCDPISEHNRLYWYRQTLGQGPEFLTYFQNEAQLEKSRLLSDRFSAERPKGSFSTLEIQRTEQGDSAMYLCASSPGPNYEQYFGPGTRLTVT.